The sequence of this T cell receptor (beta chain) was determined in a study of OX40 agonist ivuxolimab in advanced cancers. Overall study: In this cohort, patients received ivuxolimab, an agonistic anti-OX40 (CD134) antibody. Overall study findings and caveats: On average, CD8+ T cells had more expanded clones than CD4+. Among the least clonally expanded were partial responders at 0.1-3.0 mg/kg.

With regard to this clone: Its specificity is unknown.

Assay used: immunoSEQ multiplex PCR; TCRdb lists only in-frame clones, some missing. The data contain roughly 30,000 clones, around 74% of them singletons. Looked up from germline, CDR1 is SGHNT and CDR2 is YYREEE (reference sequence). V lost 2 bases and J lost 4; bases outside the gene matches: 3. The CDR3 loop spans 14 amino acids. The TCR was taken from an adult with an advanced solid tumor such as melanoma, head and neck, liver or kidney cancer. The gene calls are TRBV5-4 and TRBJ1-5; 7 bases line up with TRBD1. The source material was CD4+ or CD8+ T cells sorted from blood, sampled in a trial of the OX40 agonist ivuxolimab. The CDR3 region has the DNA TGTGCCAGCAGCTTCCAGGGGGGGAATCAGCCCCAGCATTTT. It is translated as CASSFQGGNQPQHF.